The rows below give T cell receptor beta chains drawn from one sample of a study of cytomegalovirus exposure and HLA in healthy donors. Produced via immunoSEQ multiplex PCR; TCRdb's table is partial and in-frame only. Here the sample spans over 50,000 clones, around 89% being singletons. Sequencing was done on a sample of PBMCs. These TCRs come from a man aged 25-40 years in good health and CMV-seropositive. CDR3s include the opening cysteine and the closing phenylalanine or tryptophan. The D gene is left open where the match is weak. Rows give clone size only sometimes, using once, few, many, or a class for an expanded clone.

>.|TRBJ2-2|TRBV4-2|.
TGTGCCAGCAGCCAAGCGGGAGTCGCCGGGGAGCTGTTTTTT
CASSQAGVAGELFF
>.|TRBJ2-7|TRBV27|.
TGTGCCAGCAGTTTGTCCACAGGGTACGAGCAGTACTTC
CASSLSTGYEQYF
>TRBD1|TRBJ1-2|TRBV29-1|.
TGCAGCGTGACAGGGCTACCTTCCCCTAACTATGGCTACACCTTC
CSVTGLPSPNYGYTF
>TRBD1|TRBJ2-3|TRBV28|.
TGTGCCACCATCGGGACAGGAGACACAGATACGCAGTATTTT
CATIGTGDTDTQYF
>.|TRBJ2-1|TRBV7-2|once
TGTGCCACCGGATACGGGGAGTCTTCCGGTGAGCAGTTCTTC
CATGYGESSGEQFF
>.|TRBJ1-4|TRBV19|.
TGTGCCAGTAGTATAGATCGCGGGGGCAGTGAAAAACTGTTTTTT
CASSIDRGGSEKLFF
>TRBD1|TRBJ1-2|TRBV25-1|.
TGTGCCAGCAGTGAACCCGGACAGGGGCTCTATGGCTACACCTTC
CASSEPGQGLYGYTF
>TRBD1|TRBJ2-7|TRBV18|.
TGTGCCAGCTCCCAAGATCTGGGGACAGGGGGTAGCGAGCAGTACTTC
CASSQDLGTGGSEQYF
>TRBD1|TRBJ1-1|TRBV5-4|.
TGTGCCAGCAGCTTCTCCCGGGACAGGGTAACTGAAGCTTTCTTT
CASSFSRDRVTEAFF
>TRBD1|TRBJ1-2|TRBV6-5|once
TGTGCCAGCAGTTTCGCCCGACAGGGGGGTGGCTACACCTTC
CASSFARQGGGYTF
>.|TRBJ2-7|TRBV6-5|.
TGTGCCAGCAGTGTGGCGGGGCTCTACGAGCAGTACTTC
CASSVAGLYEQYF
>.|TRBJ2-7|TRBV5-1|few
TGCGCCAGCAGCTTGGCAGGGGAGGGTAAGGTATTCTACGAGCAGTACTTC
CASSLAGEGKVFYEQYF
>.|TRBJ2-7|TRBV18|few
TGTGCCAGCTCACCCAGGGAGGCCTACGAGCAGTACTTC
CASSPREAYEQYF
>TRBD1|TRBJ1-5|TRBV27|.
TGTGCCAGCAGTCCAGGGACAGAGTTTCAGCCCCAGCATTTT
CASSPGTEFQPQHF
>TRBD2|TRBJ2-1|TRBV4-1|.
TGCGCCAGCAGCCCAGGACTAGCGGGAGAAAATGAGCAGCTCTTC
CASSPGLAGENEQLF
>.|TRBJ1-4|TRBV5-4|.
TGTGCCAGCAGCTTGGGGACACGCGCAACTAATGAAAAACTGTTTTTT
CASSLGTRATNEKLFF
>TRBD1|TRBJ2-5|TRBV18|.
TGTGCCAGCTCTGGACAGGGAGGAGAGACCCAGTACTTC
CASSGQGGETQYF
>.|TRBJ1-3|TRBV29-1|once
TGCAGCGTTGATCAGGGTGGAAACACCATATATTTT
CSVDQGGNTIYF
>TRBD1|TRBJ1-2|TRBV30|.
TGTGCCTCGACAGGGGATAGGAATGGCTACACCTTC
CASTGDRNGYTF
>.|TRBJ2-1|TRBV10-3|.
TGTGCCATCAGTGAGTCTGGCGGCAGCTCCTACAATGAGCAGTTCTTC
CAISESGGSSYNEQFF
>.|TRBJ1-5|TRBV28|.
TGTGCCAGCAGTTTAGGGGGCGCCTCCCAGCCCCAGCATTTT
CASSLGGASQPQHF
>TRBD2|TRBJ2-5|TRBV11-3|.
TGTGCCAGCAGCTTAAGGCGGGAGATAAAGACCCAGTACTTC
CASSLRREIKTQYF
>.|TRBJ1-5|TRBV4-3|.
TGCGCCAGCAGCCAAGAACAACCGGGGTGGGATAGCAATCAGCCCCAGCATTTT
CASSQEQPGWDSNQPQHF
>TRBD1|TRBJ2-2|TRBV5-1|few
TGCGCCAGCAGCTTGGACAGGGGGAACACCGGGGAGCTGTTTTTT
CASSLDRGNTGELFF
>TRBD2|TRBJ2-7|TRBV6-5|.
TGTGCCAGTGAAGGGGGCGGGAGGGCCGGGGAGCAGTACTTC
CASEGGGRAGEQYF
>.|TRBJ1-5|TRBV6-1|.
TGTGCCAGCAGTGAAATCGGTATCAGCAATCAGCCCCAGCATTTT
CASSEIGISNQPQHF
>TRBD1|TRBJ1-2|TRBV5-1|once
TGCGCCAGCAGCTTTTCGACGGACAGGGGACATGGCTACACCTTC
CASSFSTDRGHGYTF
>TRBD2|TRBJ2-7|TRBV28|.
TGTGCCAGCAGGCCCACTAGCGGGACCCACTACGAGCAGTACTTC
CASRPTSGTHYEQYF
>TRBD1|TRBJ1-1|TRBV30|.
TGTGCCCTGACAGGGGCCTCGAACACTGAAGCTTTCTTT
CALTGASNTEAFF
>TRBD1|TRBJ1-1|TRBV6-5|few
TGTGCCAGCAGCTTCGACAGGGACACTGAAGCTTTCTTT
CASSFDRDTEAFF
>TRBD1|TRBJ1-1|TRBV27|.
TGTGCCAGCAGGCGGGGACAGGGCTTTGAAGCTTTCTTT
CASRRGQGFEAFF
>.|TRBJ1-2|TRBV20-1|.
TGCAGTGCTGCACCTCTCTACGGCTACACCTTC
CSAAPLYGYTF
>.|TRBJ2-5|TRBV5-1|.
TGCGCCAGCACAGAGGGGGTGGGGTTCGGAGAGACCCAGTACTTC
CASTEGVGFGETQYF